The source of this T cell receptor beta chain is a study of blood T cell repertoires in COVID-19. The wider study: Samples representing acute and convalescent COVID-19 were sourced from the United States, Italy and Spain.

TCRdb's table, derived via immunoSEQ multiplex PCR, lists solely in-frame clones and lacks some. The sample includes 100,000 or so clones, 65% to 90% of them seen just once. The origin of this receptor is a man in his 60s with acute or convalescent COVID-19. Sequences were obtained from peripheral blood.

CDR3 in amino acids: CASSGGSGNTIYF. The CDR3 nucleotides read TGTGCCTCCTCAGGGGGCTCTGGAAACACCATATATTTT. The V and J genes are TRBV30 and TRBJ1-3; TRBD1 agrees at 7 bases. The CDR3 is 13 residues long. Losses at the gene ends were 7 bases for V and 0 bases for J; bases not matched to a gene: 3. CDR1 and CDR2 from the germline V gene are GTSNPN and SVGIG (reference sequence). Supplemented by reference TRBV30 and TRBJ1-3, the full variable domain reads SQTIHQWPATLVQPVGSPLSLECTVEGTSNPNLYWYRQAAGRGLQLLFYSVGIGQISSEVPQNLSASRPQDRQFILSSKKLLLSDSGFYLCASSGGSGNTIYFGEGSWLTVV.